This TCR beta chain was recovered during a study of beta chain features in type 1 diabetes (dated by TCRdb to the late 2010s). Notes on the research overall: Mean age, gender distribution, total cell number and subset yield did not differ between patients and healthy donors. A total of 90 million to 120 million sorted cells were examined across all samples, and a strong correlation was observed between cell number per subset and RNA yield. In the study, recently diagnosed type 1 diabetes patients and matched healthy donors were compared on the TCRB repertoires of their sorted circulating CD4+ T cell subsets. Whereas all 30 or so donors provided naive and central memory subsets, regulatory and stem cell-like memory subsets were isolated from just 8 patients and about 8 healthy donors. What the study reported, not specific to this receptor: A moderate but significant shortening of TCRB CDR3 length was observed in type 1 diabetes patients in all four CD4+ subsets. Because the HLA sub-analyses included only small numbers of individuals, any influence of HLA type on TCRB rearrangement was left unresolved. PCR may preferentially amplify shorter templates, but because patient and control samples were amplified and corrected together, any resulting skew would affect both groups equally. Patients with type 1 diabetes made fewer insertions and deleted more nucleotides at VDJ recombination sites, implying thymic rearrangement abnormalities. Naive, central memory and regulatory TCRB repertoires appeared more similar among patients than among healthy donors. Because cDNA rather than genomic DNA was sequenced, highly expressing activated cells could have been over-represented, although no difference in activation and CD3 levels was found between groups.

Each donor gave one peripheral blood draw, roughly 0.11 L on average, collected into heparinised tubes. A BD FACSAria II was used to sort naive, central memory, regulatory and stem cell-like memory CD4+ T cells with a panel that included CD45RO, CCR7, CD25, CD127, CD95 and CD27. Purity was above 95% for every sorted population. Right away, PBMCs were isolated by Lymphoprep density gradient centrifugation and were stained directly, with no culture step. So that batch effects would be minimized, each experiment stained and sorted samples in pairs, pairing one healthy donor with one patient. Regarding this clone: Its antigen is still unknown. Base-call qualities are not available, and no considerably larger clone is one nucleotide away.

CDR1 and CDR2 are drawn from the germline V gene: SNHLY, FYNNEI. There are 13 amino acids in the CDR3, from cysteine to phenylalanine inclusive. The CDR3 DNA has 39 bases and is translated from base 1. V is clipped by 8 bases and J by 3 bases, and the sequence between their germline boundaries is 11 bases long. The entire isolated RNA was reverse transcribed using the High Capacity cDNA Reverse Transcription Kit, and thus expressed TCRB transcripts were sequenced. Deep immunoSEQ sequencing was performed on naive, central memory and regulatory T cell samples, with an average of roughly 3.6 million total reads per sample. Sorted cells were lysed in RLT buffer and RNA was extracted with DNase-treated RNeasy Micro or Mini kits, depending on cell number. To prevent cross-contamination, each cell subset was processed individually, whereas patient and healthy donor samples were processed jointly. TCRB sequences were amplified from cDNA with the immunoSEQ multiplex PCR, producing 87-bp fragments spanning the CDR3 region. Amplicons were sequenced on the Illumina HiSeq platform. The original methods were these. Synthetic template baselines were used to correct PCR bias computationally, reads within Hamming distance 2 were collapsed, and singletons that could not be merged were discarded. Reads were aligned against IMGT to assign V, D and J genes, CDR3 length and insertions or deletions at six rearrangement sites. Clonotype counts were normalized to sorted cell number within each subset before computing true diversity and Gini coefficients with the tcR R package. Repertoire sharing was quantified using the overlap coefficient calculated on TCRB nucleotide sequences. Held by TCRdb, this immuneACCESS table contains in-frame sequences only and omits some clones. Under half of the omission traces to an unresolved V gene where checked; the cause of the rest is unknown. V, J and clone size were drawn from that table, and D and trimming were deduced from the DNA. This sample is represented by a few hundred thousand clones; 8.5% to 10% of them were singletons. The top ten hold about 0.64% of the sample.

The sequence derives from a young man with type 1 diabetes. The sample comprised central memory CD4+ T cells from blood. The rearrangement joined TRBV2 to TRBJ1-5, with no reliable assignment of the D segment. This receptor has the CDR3 CASLIGNNQPQHF. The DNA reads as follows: TGTGCCAGCCTCATAGGGAACAATCAGCCCCAGCATTTT.